These 23 T cell receptor beta chains were all obtained from the same sample, sequenced in a study of T-cell reconstitution after alpha-beta-depleted transplantation in children. Unique molecular identifiers tagged the TCRbeta library. TCRdb used MiXCR to reprocess the PCR reads, holding one entry per CDR3 protein. The data hold hundreds of thousands of distinct CDR3 sequences, with around 17% observed a single time. The starting material was PBMCs, mostly from graft donor cells, obtained 360 days after TCRalphabeta/CD19-depleted stem cell transplant. The source of these receptors is a male patient aged 10 to 17 who had a stem cell transplant for acute lymphoblastic leukemia, so the T cells may come from the graft donor.

The rearrangement uses TRBV3-1 and TRBJ2-7; TRBD2 agrees at 8 bases. The CDR3 is made up of 14 amino acids. Trimming took 4 bases from V and 6 from J; bases not matched to a gene: 8. CDR1 is LGHDT, CDR2 YNNKEL, per germline (reference sequence). CDR3 DNA sequence: TGTGCCAGCAGCCTTGGACTAGCCCTAATCGAGCAGTACTTC. As protein: CASSLGLALIEQYF.

This clonotype was observed a handful of times. This chain connects TRBV14 to TRBJ2-1, with TRBD2 matching 16 bases. Germline V gene sequence: CDR1 SGHDN, CDR2 FVKESK. V trimming: 0 bases; J trimming: 3 bases; junction bases outside the gene matches: 5. The CDR3 contains 19 residues. CDR3 nucleotides: TGTGCCAGCAGCCAAGATCAGGGACTAGCGGGAGGGAACTACAATGAGCAGTTCTTC. Translating gives CASSQDQGLAGGNYNEQFF. The whole variable domain, remainder taken from reference TRBV14 and TRBJ2-1, is EAGVTQFPSHSVIEKGQTVTLRCDPISGHDNLYWYRRVMGKEIKFLLHFVKESKQDESGMPNNRFLAERTGGTYSTLKVQPAELEDSGVYFCASSQDQGLAGGNYNEQFFGPGTRLTVL.

In its sample, this clonotype was seen many times. The chain couples TRBV28 to TRBJ1-4, with D tentatively TRBD1 (5 bases). This CDR3 has 15 residues. Germline V lookup: CDR1 MDHEN, CDR2 SYDVKM. V lost 2 bases to trimming and J lost 5 bases, with 12 bases between them. In DNA, the CDR3 is TGTGCCAGCAGTTTACTGGGGACGTCGAATGAAAAACTGTTTTTT. Protein sequence: CASSLLGTSNEKLFF.

The chain links TRBV5-1 to TRBJ2-6; D gene unclear. Trimming pared 3 bases from V and 2 bases from J, leaving 6 bases between. The V gene's germline CDR1 is SGHRS and CDR2 YFSETQ. There are 14 residues in the CDR3. CDR3 amino acids: CASSSEAGANVLTF. The CDR3 coding sequence is TGCGCCAGCAGCTCTGAGGCTGGGGCCAACGTCCTGACTTTC.

The V and J genes are TRBV11-2 and TRBJ2-2; TRBD2 agrees at 13 bases. CDR3 length: 18 residues. V was clipped by 5 bases and J by 2 bases; unmatched bases: 8. Germline lookup yields CDR1 SGHAT and CDR2 FQNNGV. The CDR3 nucleotides are TGTGCCAGCAGCCCTCGGACTAGCGGGAGAAGAAACACCGGGGAGCTGTTTTTT. Translating it yields CASSPRTSGRRNTGELFF.

V gene TRBV6-1 combines with J gene TRBJ2-3, with 7 bases that match TRBD2. Germline trimming cut 6 bases from V and 1 base from J; bases unmatched to any gene: 10. The CDR3 has 16 amino acids. The germline V gene has CDR1 MNHNS and CDR2 SASEGT. Written as DNA, the CDR3 is TGTGCCAGCAGCGTCCGGGGAGGGAAAGGCACAGATACGCAGTATTTT. Translation: CASSVRGGKGTDTQYF.

In its sample, this clonotype was seen a few times. The chain carries TRBV20-1 and TRBJ2-3, with D unclear. Between the trimmed V and J ends, which lost 3 bases and 6 bases, there was a span of 4 bases. Germline V gene lookup returns CDR1 DFQATT and CDR2 SNEGSKA (reference sequence). The CDR3 is made up of 10 amino acids. As DNA, the CDR3 is TGCAGTGCTAGTCCCGATACGCAGTATTTT. Its translation: CSASPDTQYF.

The CDR3 spells CASSPQDRGGYGYTF. Here the CDR3 DNA reads TGTGCCAGCAGCCCCCAAGACAGGGGCGGCTATGGCTACACCTTC. The J gene is TRBJ1-2, the V gene TRBV7-9, with 8 bases matching TRBD1. V shed 5 bases, J shed 4 bases, and the junction held 9 bases outside the gene matches. Germline loops: CDR1 SEHNR, CDR2 FQNEAQ (reference sequence). This CDR3 is 15 amino acids long.

The chain uses TRBV10-3 and TRBJ2-5; 7 bases fit TRBD2. Germline values: CDR1 ENHRY, CDR2 SYGVKD. V shed 8 bases and J 1 base; nucleotides not matched to a gene: 13. The CDR3 is 16 residues long. CDR3 bases: TGTGCCATCTCATTAGGAGGGAGGGCTCCCCAAGAGACCCAGTACTTC. Translating gives CAISLGGRAPQETQYF.

This clonotype showed up just a few times. The rearrangement uses TRBV24-1 and TRBJ2-3; no definite D call. V was pared by 0 bases and J by 0 bases, with 9 bases between. The CDR3 runs to 16 residues. Germline V gene data show CDR1 as KGHDR and CDR2 as SFDVKD. CDR3 sequence: CATSDLPPGSTDTQYF. The CDR3, as DNA: TGTGCCACCAGTGATTTGCCCCCCGGGAGCACAGATACGCAGTATTTT.

Ten or more counts support this clonotype. This sequence joins TRBV12-3 or TRBV12-4 and TRBJ2-7, with a possible D match to TRBD1 (5 bases). The ends were cut back, 1 base at V and 7 bases at J, with 8 bases in the middle. The length of the CDR3 is 12 residues. This chain's CDR3 is CASSLVGQEQYF. The CDR3 DNA reads TGTGCCAGCAGTTTAGTGGGGCAAGAGCAGTACTTC.

The V call is TRBV20-1, the J call TRBJ1-2, with no clear D. Trimming left V 6 bases short and J 7 bases short, with 9 bases between. CDR1 is DFQATT and CDR2 is SNEGSKA in the germline V gene (reference sequence). The CDR3 covers 10 residues. The CDR3 nucleotides are TGCAGTGCGCGGTATATTGGCTACACCTTC. Amino acids: CSARYIGYTF.

At least ten counts were recorded for this clonotype. The chain uses TRBV3-1 and TRBJ1-1; D is uncertain. V gave up 0 bases and J gave up 1 base, with 6 bases separating them. The CDR3 loop spans 14 amino acids. From germline, CDR1 is LGHDT and CDR2 YNNKEL (reference sequence). The CDR3: CASSQDKRNTEAFF. The CDR3 DNA sequence: TGTGCCAGCAGCCAAGATAAGAGGAACACTGAAGCTTTCTTT. Complete variable domain (other parts from reference TRBV3-1 and TRBJ1-1): DTAVSQTPKYLVTQMGNDKSIKCEQNLGHDTMYWYKQDSKKFLKIMFSYNNKELIINETVPNRFSPKSPDKAHLNLHINSLELGDSAVYFCASSQDKRNTEAFFGQGTRLTVV.

The CDR3 DNA sequence: TGTGCCAGCTCACCCCTCTCCGCTAGGGGCAATCAGCCCCAGCATTTT. This translates into CASSPLSARGNQPQHF. The genes are TRBV18 and TRBJ1-5, with no clear D. CDR1 is KGHSH, CDR2 LQKENI, per germline. The CDR3 spans 16 residues. V shed 3 bases and J shed 2 bases, with 14 bases lying between them.

V gene TRBV29-1 combines with J gene TRBJ2-1, with 7 nucleotides matching TRBD2. The CDR3 is 15 amino acids. CDR1 is SQVTM, CDR2 ANQGSEA, per germline. Trimming at V came to 1 base and at J to 9 bases, leaving 12 bases not matched to a gene. CDR3 nucleotide sequence: TGCAGCGTTGAAGGTCGGCGCGGGAGAAATTTTGAGCAGTTCTTC. It specifies CSVEGRRGRNFEQFF.

The chain couples TRBV20-1 to TRBJ1-5, with 9 bases that match TRBD1. V dropped 2 bases and J dropped 2; count of bases not matched to a gene: 4. Germline CDR1 and CDR2: DFQATT and SNEGSKA (reference sequence). CDR3 size: 15 residues. The CDR3, as DNA: TGCAGTGCTAGAATGACAGGGGGTGGCAATCAGCCCCAGCATTTT. Translating it yields CSARMTGGGNQPQHF.

The rearrangement links TRBV2 to TRBJ2-7; 10 nucleotides line up with TRBD2. The V and J ends lost 6 bases and 4 bases, in that order; junction bases with no gene match: 9. CDR3 length: 15 residues. Germline values: CDR1 SNHLY, CDR2 FYNNEI. CDR3 nucleotide sequence: TGTGCCAGCAGAGCATCTAGCGGGAGCAAGTACGAGCAGTACTTC. It specifies CASRASSGSKYEQYF.

This clonotype was counted only a few times. J is TRBJ2-7 and V is TRBV12-3 or TRBV12-4; D unresolved. The CDR3 length is 12 residues. V shed 7 bases and J shed 4 bases, with 11 bases lying between them. This chain's CDR3 is CASTLDRYEQYF. The CDR3 region has the DNA TGTGCCAGCACCCTCGATAGGTACGAGCAGTACTTC.

This clonotype was seen more than once but under ten times. The chain combines TRBV5-1 with TRBJ2-2; TRBD1 matches at 7 bases. Germline trimming cut 4 bases from V and 3 bases from J; bases unmatched to any gene: 6. The CDR3 covers 15 residues. CDR1 and CDR2 from the germline V gene are SGHRS and YFSETQ. DNA of the CDR3: TGCGCCAGCAGCCTCGACAGGGCCCACACCGGGGAGCTGTTTTTT. Its translation: CASSLDRAHTGELFF.

This clonotype was seen many times. The genes are TRBV11-3 and TRBJ2-1, with 15 bases that match TRBD2. The junction had 6 bases not matched to a gene; V was cut back by 6 bases and J by 3 bases. The CDR3 consists of 17 residues. Germline CDR1 is SGHNT and CDR2 is YENEEA. The CDR3 here is CASSTGTSGRSYNEQFF. For the CDR3, the DNA is TGTGCCAGCAGTACCGGGACTAGCGGGAGGAGCTACAATGAGCAGTTCTTC.

CDR3 nucleotides: TGCAGTGCTTTTGTAGCGGGAGGGCACACAGATACGCAGTATTTT. Its protein is CSAFVAGGHTDTQYF. V is TRBV20-1 and J is TRBJ2-3; 11 bases match TRBD2. Germline CDR1 DFQATT, CDR2 SNEGSKA (reference sequence). The CDR3 covers 15 residues. J gave up 2 bases and V 5 bases, and 6 bases lay outside the gene matches.

This clonotype was counted a few times. The chain joins TRBV13 to TRBJ1-2; unclear D gene. The V end was cut by 1 base, the J end by 8 bases, with 11 bases between. This CDR3 spans 13 amino acids. Per germline, CDR1 PRHDT and CDR2 FYEKMQ (reference sequence). The CDR3 spells CASSLDGILGYTF. The CDR3 nucleotides are TGTGCCAGCAGCTTAGATGGTATTCTCGGCTACACCTTC.

The chain couples TRBV28 to TRBJ2-6, with no clear D. This CDR3 is built from 16 residues. Trimming pared 3 bases from V and 0 bases from J, leaving 9 bases between. Germline assignment: CDR1 MDHEN and CDR2 SYDVKM. For the CDR3, the DNA is TGTGCCAGCAGTTTTCCATTTAGCTCTGGGGCCAACGTCCTGACTTTC. This sequence encodes CASSFPFSSGANVLTF.